In its sample, the clone carrying this T cell receptor beta chain was seen many times. Trimming cost V 6 bases and J 0 bases, with 15 bases left between them. This CDR3 spans 15 amino acids. Combining iRepertoire HTBI primers with Arm-PCR of CDR3 regions, the authors built TCR beta libraries. A single record per CDR3 protein comes from TCRdb applying MiXCR to the multiplex PCR reads. Counted here are about 440,000 distinct CDR3 sequences, more than 12% occurring once; the ten biggest clones make up 16%. The record originates from a study of regulatory T cells in long-lasting Graves disease. Stated time point: newly diagnosed GD, antithyroid drugs for less than 3 months. Extracted PBMC RNA gave rise to the TCR library. This sample also belongs to another study, concerning T cells in Graves' hyperthyroidism and ophthalmopathy. As that report states: Exclusions: uncontrolled infection, other autoimmune disease, pregnancy, lactation. Most clonotypes expanded in thyroid above 0.001 were likewise present in blood. Ophthalmopathy stood apart from stable hyperthyroidism in a 13 V-J model.

The chain uses TRBV12-3 or TRBV12-4 and TRBJ2-7; D possibly matches TRBD1 or TRBD2 (5 bases each). Sequencing used peripheral blood mononuclear cells (PBMCs), obtained at new diagnosis, from a patient treated with antithyroid drugs. This TCR came from a woman in her 30s with Graves disease. CDR3 sequence reads: CASSLGTASSYEQYF. The DNA of the CDR3 is TGTGCCAGCAGCCTGGGGACCGCCAGCTCCTACGAGCAGTACTTC.